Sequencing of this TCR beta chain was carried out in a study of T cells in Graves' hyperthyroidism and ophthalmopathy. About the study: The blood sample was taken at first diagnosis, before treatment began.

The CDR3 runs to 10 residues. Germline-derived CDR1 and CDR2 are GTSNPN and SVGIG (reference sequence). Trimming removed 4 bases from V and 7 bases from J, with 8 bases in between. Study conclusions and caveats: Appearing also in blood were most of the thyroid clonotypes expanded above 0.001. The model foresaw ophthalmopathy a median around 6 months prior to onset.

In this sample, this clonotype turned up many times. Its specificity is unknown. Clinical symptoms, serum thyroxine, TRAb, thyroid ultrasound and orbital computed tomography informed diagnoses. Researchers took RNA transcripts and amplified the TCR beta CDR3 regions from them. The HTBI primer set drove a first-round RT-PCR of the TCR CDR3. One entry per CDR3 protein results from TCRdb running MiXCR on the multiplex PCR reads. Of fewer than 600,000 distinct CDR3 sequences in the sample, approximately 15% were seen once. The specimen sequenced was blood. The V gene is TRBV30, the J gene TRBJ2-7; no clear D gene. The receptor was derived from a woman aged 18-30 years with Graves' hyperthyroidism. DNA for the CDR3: TGTGCCTGGAATGGTGGGGAGCAGTACTTC. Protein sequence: CAWNGGEQYF.